This is a list of T cell receptor beta chains from one sample in a study of regulatory T cells in long-lasting Graves disease. TCRdb passed the multiplex PCR reads through MiXCR, listing each CDR3 protein once. The table lists about 400,000 distinct CDR3 sequences, 20% of them singletons. This specimen consisted of peripheral blood mononuclear cells (PBMCs), obtained when the disease was refractory, from a patient treated with antithyroid drugs. The receptors were gathered from a female donor with Graves disease. Both conserved end residues are part of each CDR3. A D gene is named only where the DNA matches it firmly. Clone size is not always given. Where it is, it says once, few, many or a class for expanded clones.

j_call v_call d_call clone_size cdr3_nt cdr3_aa
TRBJ2-7 TRBV7-3 TRBD2 few TGTGCCAGCAGCTTATCAGCGGGAGAGTTCGACGAGCAGTACTTC CASSLSAGEFDEQYF
TRBJ2-7 TRBV30 . few TGTGCCTGGAGTCCCCGGGGCAGCTCCTACGAGCAGTACTTC CAWSPRGSSYEQYF
TRBJ2-7 TRBV11-2 TRBD1 many TGTGCCAGCAGCTTAGGGCGACAGGGTAATGCCGAGCAGTACTTC CASSLGRQGNAEQYF
TRBJ2-7 TRBV7-2 . many TGTGCCAGCAGAACAGAGGCCGGGGGCAGTCGTTACGAGCAGTACTTC CASRTEAGGSRYEQYF
TRBJ2-7 TRBV10-1 . . TGCGCCAGCAGTGAGTCGTCTAGCTACGAGCAGTACTTC CASSESSSYEQYF
TRBJ2-2 TRBV11-1 . . TGTGCCGGCAGCCCTCAGGCGGTCGTTACCGGGGAGCTGTTTTTT CAGSPQAVVTGELFF
TRBJ2-7 TRBV18 . few TGTGCCAGCTCACTTACTGATTTCTACGAGCAGTACTTC CASSLTDFYEQYF
TRBJ1-2 TRBV20-1 . . TGCAGTGCTAGGCCCGGGACACCCTTAACCCATAACTATGGCTACACCTTC CSARPGTPLTHNYGYTF
TRBJ1-6 TRBV6-1 TRBD1 many TGTGCCAGCAAGAGCCCGGGACAGGGGTACTCACCCCTCCACTTT CASKSPGQGYSPLHF
TRBJ2-3 TRBV20-1 TRBD1 many TGCAGTGCTAATAACCGGGACAGGGGCACAGATACGCAGTATTTT CSANNRDRGTDTQYF
TRBJ2-7 TRBV27 . . TGTGCCAGCAAGGTGGGGGTGGACACCTACGAGCAGTACTTC CASKVGVDTYEQYF
TRBJ2-5 TRBV28 TRBD2 many TGTGCCAGCAGTTTAGGGGGAGGGATGGAGACCCAGTACTTC CASSLGGGMETQYF
TRBJ1-2 TRBV11-2 . many TGTGCCAGCAGCCCCTTTTGGGGGTCCCGTGGCTACACCTTC CASSPFWGSRGYTF
TRBJ1-2 TRBV12-3/TRBV12-4 TRBD1 many TGTGCCAGCAGTTCTAGGACAGGCCTCAACTATGGCTACACCTTC CASSSRTGLNYGYTF
TRBJ2-7 TRBV7-2 . few TGTGCCAGCAGTTCGATCCTCTCCTACGAGCAGTACTTC CASSSILSYEQYF
TRBJ2-7 TRBV27 . many TGTGCCACCCGGACAGCGAGCTCCTACGAGCAGTACTTC CATRTASSYEQYF
TRBJ2-7 TRBV12-5 . many TGTGCTAGTGGTTTCCAGGGGAGCTACGAGCAGTACTTC CASGFQGSYEQYF
TRBJ1-6 TRBV27 . many TGTGCCAGCAGATCACCGGGAGGCTATAATTCACCCCTCCACTTT CASRSPGGYNSPLHF
TRBJ2-7 TRBV7-9 TRBD2 . TGTGCCAGCAGCAAAAGCGGGAGCTCGGTCGAGCAGTACTTC CASSKSGSSVEQYF
TRBJ2-2 TRBV10-3 . many TGTGCCATCAGTGTTAGGCAGGAGCTGTTTTTT CAISVRQELFF
TRBJ2-7 TRBV12-3/TRBV12-4 TRBD2 many TGTGCCAGCAGGGCGGGACTAGCTGCGCGCTACGAGCAGTACTTC CASRAGLAARYEQYF
TRBJ1-3 TRBV12-3/TRBV12-4 . many TGTGCCAGTAGTTTTGGAGGGGCTGGAAACACCATATATTTT CASSFGGAGNTIYF
TRBJ2-5 TRBV11-1 . many TGTGCCAGCAGCTCTTCGTCAGGACCCCAGTACTTC CASSSSSGPQYF
TRBJ2-2 TRBV12-3/TRBV12-4 . few TGTGCCAGCAGTTTATCGGCAGGGGTCACCGGGGAGCTGTTTTTT CASSLSAGVTGELFF
TRBJ2-4 TRBV11-2 . . TGTGCCAGCAGCTTGGGTATGATCGGCAGGGACATTCAGTACTTC CASSLGMIGRDIQYF
TRBJ2-2 TRBV20-1 . few TGCAGTGCTCCTAGTTGGACCACCGGGGAGCTGTTTTTT CSAPSWTTGELFF
TRBJ2-7 TRBV6-2/TRBV6-3 . many TGTGCCAGCAGTTACTCAAGTGGGGGTAATTACGAGCAGTACTTC CASSYSSGGNYEQYF
TRBJ2-7 TRBV7-3 TRBD2 many TGTGCCAGCAGCTTAAGGGCTAGCGGATTCTACGAGCAGTACTTC CASSLRASGFYEQYF
TRBJ1-1 TRBV28 . many TGTGCCAGCAGTTTTCGGGCCTTGACTGAAGCTTTCTTT CASSFRALTEAFF
TRBJ2-6 TRBV7-6 TRBD1 . TGTGCCAGCAGCCCGGACAGGGGGCTGTCATCTGGGGCCAACGTCCTGACTTTC CASSPDRGLSSGANVLTF
TRBJ1-5 TRBV6-4 . few TGTGCCAGCAGTCCGACCCTCGAGAATCAGCCCCAGCATTTT CASSPTLENQPQHF
TRBJ1-2 TRBV6-5 TRBD1 . TGTGCCAGCAGTTACTCGGCGAACAGGGGTGCCGGCTACACCTTC CASSYSANRGAGYTF
TRBJ2-5 TRBV6-2/TRBV6-3 . many TGTGCCAGCAGTTACTTTGGACCCAAGCAAGAGACCCAGTACTTC CASSYFGPKQETQYF
TRBJ1-5 TRBV20-1 . . TGCAGTGCTAGGGGGGGAGGGGTTTTAAGCAATCAGCCCCAGCATTTT CSARGGGVLSNQPQHF
TRBJ1-2 TRBV11-1 TRBD1 few TGTGCCAGCAGCTACACAGGGGCGTATGGCTACACCTTC CASSYTGAYGYTF
TRBJ1-1 TRBV29-1 . few TGCAGCGTTGAAGGAGAGAACAGGCGGGGCTTT CSVEGENRRGF
TRBJ2-5 TRBV12-3/TRBV12-4 . many TGTGCCAGCAGCCCTGGGACGGACAAAGAGACCCAGTACTTC CASSPGTDKETQYF
TRBJ2-7 TRBV5-1 TRBD2 few TGCGCCAGCAGCTTGGTGGGCAGGGGACTAGACGAGCAGTACTTC CASSLVGRGLDEQYF
TRBJ2-7 TRBV20-1 . . TGCAGTGCTAGAGATCTTGGGCTCGAGCAGTACTTC CSARDLGLEQYF
TRBJ2-2 TRBV27 . . TGTGCCAGCAGTTTATATCCGACGGTCGCGAACACCGGGGAGCTGTTTTTT CASSLYPTVANTGELFF
TRBJ2-5 TRBV7-2 . few TGTGCCAGCAGCTTAGCGCTGCCCCAAGAGACCCAGTACTTC CASSLALPQETQYF
TRBJ2-5 TRBV20-1 . many TGCAGTGCTAGAGACCAAGAGACCCAGTACTTC CSARDQETQYF
TRBJ1-5 TRBV27 . . TGTGCCAGCAGTCCTCTGGGGGGACTTCAGCCCCAGCATTTT CASSPLGGLQPQHF
TRBJ2-2 TRBV6-1 . few TGTGCCAGCACAGACGACACCGGGGAGCTGTTTTTT CASTDDTGELFF
TRBJ2-2 TRBV11-2 . . TGTGCCAGCAGACAAGGACAGCGTTTCAACACCGGGGAGCTGTTTTTT CASRQGQRFNTGELFF
TRBJ2-1 TRBV6-5 . . TGTGCCAGCAGTTACTCGCGAGGGAGTGAGCAGTTCTTC CASSYSRGSEQFF
TRBJ2-5 TRBV20-1 TRBD1 . TGCAGTACTAGGACAGGGTACCAAGAGACCCAGTACTTC CSTRTGYQETQYF
TRBJ2-7 TRBV19 . . TGTGCCAGTAGTTACCGGGACGCCGAGCAGTACTTC CASSYRDAEQYF
TRBJ1-1 TRBV7-2 TRBD1 few TGTGCCAGCAGCCCTAAGGTCGGACAGGACGCTGAAGCTTTCTTT CASSPKVGQDAEAFF